Shown below are 13 T cell receptor beta chains from a single sample sequenced in a study of blood T cells in healthy people across ages. Combining a sample-barcoded 5' primer with a J-beta primer mix, a second PCR ran for roughly 6 to 12 cycles. TCRdb independently ran MiXCR on the 5' RACE reads; one entry per CDR3 protein. The data show 800,000 to 1,000,000 distinct CDR3 sequences, with roughly 43% seen just once and about an eighth held by the top ten. The source material was blood. These receptor sequences come from a man under 40 in good health.

The count of this clonotype is one. The chain recombines TRBV7-2 with TRBJ1-6, with D uncertain. CDR1 and CDR2 from the germline V gene are SGHTA and FQGNSA. The CDR3 consists of 11 residues. The V end lost 3 bases, the J end lost 18 bases, and 12 bases lay between the germline ends. CDR3 DNA sequence: TGTGCCAGCAGCTTCGGACGGACCTACCACTTT. As protein: CASSFGRTYHF.

This clonotype was detected a few times. As DNA, the CDR3 is TGCAGCGTTGATAGTGGTGGGGGTTCGTACACCGGGGAGCTGTTTTTT. It specifies CSVDSGGGSYTGELFF. This chain links TRBV29-1 with TRBJ2-2; D could derive from TRBD1 or TRBD2 (5 bases each). CDR3 size: 16 residues. The V gene lost 3 bases and the J gene lost 3 bases, with 17 bases spanning the gap. The germline V gene has CDR1 SQVTM and CDR2 ANQGSEA.

The rearrangement uses TRBV5-1 and TRBJ2-2; D gene ambiguous. V was trimmed by 5 bases and J by 2 bases, leaving 10 bases between them. The CDR3 loop spans 14 amino acids. CDR1 and CDR2 from the germline V gene are SGHRS and YFSETQ. CDR3 bases: TGCGCCAGCAGAGAAAAATTAAACACCGGGGAGCTGTTTTTT. This translates into CASREKLNTGELFF.

The chain combines TRBV20-1 with TRBJ2-7; weak D call: TRBD2 (6 bases). Trimming took off 8 bases at V and 3 bases at J, with 20 bases between the two ends. The length of the CDR3 is 14 residues. CDR1 and CDR2 from the germline V gene are DFQATT and SNEGSKA (reference sequence). CDR3 residues: CSPPLCGGYYEQYF. CDR3 nucleotides: TGCAGTCCCCCCCTTTGTGGGGGGTACTACGAGCAGTACTTC.

V gene TRBV30 combines with J gene TRBJ2-5; the D gene is possibly TRBD1 (6 bases). The J call may not be correct, given that the DNA end is closer to TRBJ2-7. Germline V gene data show CDR1 as GTSNPN and CDR2 as SVGIG (reference sequence). The CDR3 sequence is 12 residues long. Here the CDR3 reads CAWSGTAYEQYF. The CDR3, as DNA: TGTGCCTGGAGTGGGACAGCTTACGAGCAGTACTTC.

This chain joins TRBV7-9 and TRBJ2-1; TRBD2 agrees at 7 bases. The germline V gene has CDR1 SEHNR and CDR2 FQNEAQ (reference sequence). The junction had 11 bases not matched to a gene; V was cut back by 6 bases and J by 6 bases. This CDR3 is 15 amino acids long. The CDR3 coding sequence is TGTGCCAGCAGTTCCAGCGGGGAAATGGGCAATGAGCAGTTCTTC. Translation: CASSSSGEMGNEQFF.

This clonotype was recorded at least ten times. V usage is TRBV12-3 or TRBV12-4 and J usage is TRBJ2-7; 7 positions agree with TRBD1. The trim removed 6 bases at V and 4 bases at J, leaving 6 bases unmatched. The CDR3 spans 13 residues. CDR3 sequence reads: CASSIQQGYEQYF. In nucleotides, the CDR3 is TGTGCCAGCAGCATCCAACAGGGGTACGAGCAGTACTTC.

There are a few counts of this clonotype. The gene calls are TRBV25-1 and TRBJ2-7, with 8 bases identical to TRBD1. This CDR3 comprises 13 residues. Trimming took 8 bases from V and 3 from J; bases not matched to a gene: 6. Germline assignment: CDR1 MGHDK and CDR2 SYGVNS. The CDR3 bases are TGTGCCAGCGGCTCGACAGGGGTCTACGAGCAGTACTTC. Translation: CASGSTGVYEQYF.

This clonotype was recorded only once. The chain carries TRBV6-1 and TRBJ2-1; D is uncertain. The V gene lost 3 bases and the J gene lost 2 bases, with 8 bases spanning the gap. Germline V lookup: CDR1 MNHNS, CDR2 SASEGT. This CDR3 has 14 amino acids. The CDR3 region has the DNA TGTGCCAGCAGTGACAGGAGTCCCTACAATGAGCAGTTCTTC. Translated, it gives CASSDRSPYNEQFF.

The genes are TRBV20-1 and TRBJ1-1; 8 bases are a match to TRBD1. CDR1 is DFQATT, CDR2 SNEGSKA, per germline (reference sequence). CDR3 length: 14 amino acids. J gave up 5 bases and V 6 bases, and 11 bases lay outside the gene matches. The CDR3 sequence is CSATGRGHGTEAFF. The CDR3 nucleotides read TGCAGTGCAACCGGCAGGGGGCACGGAACTGAAGCTTTCTTT.

Only a few counts were recorded for this clonotype. The rearrangement joins TRBV27 to TRBJ2-1; tentative D call: TRBD2 (5 bases). Germline V CDR1 and CDR2: MNHEY, SMNVEV (reference sequence). CDR3 size: 14 residues. With 3 bases removed from V and 6 bases from J, the gap between germline ends came to 12 bases. The chain's CDR3 is CASSFRDLINEQFF. The CDR3 region has the DNA TGTGCCAGCAGTTTCCGGGATTTGATCAATGAGCAGTTCTTC.

The sample holds a few counts of this clonotype. The gene calls are TRBV20-1 and TRBJ1-2, with D uncertain. The CDR3 runs to 13 residues. V lost 5 bases and J lost 4, with 14 bases in between. Germline CDR1 and CDR2: DFQATT and SNEGSKA (reference sequence). The chain's CDR3 is CSAVDLLTYGYTF. The DNA for the CDR3 is TGCAGTGCTGTCGACCTCCTCACCTATGGCTACACCTTC.

The chain has TRBV14 and TRBJ2-1, with D perhaps TRBD2 (5 bases). V was clipped by 0 bases and J by 14 bases, with 14 bases between them. This CDR3 is 13 amino acids long. Germline V gene sequence: CDR1 SGHDN, CDR2 FVKESK. DNA of the CDR3: TGTGCCAGCAGCCAAGATCGGCCGACGAGGGAGTTCTTC. Amino acids: CASSQDRPTREFF.